The 5 T cell receptor beta chains given below trace back to one sample, sequenced in a study of T cells after yellow fever vaccination. TCRdb reprocessed the 5' RACE reads via MiXCR and lists one record per CDR3 protein. The data contain hundreds of thousands of distinct CDR3 sequences, about 9.5% of them singletons. The sample consisted of PBMCs, taken on the day of the first yellow fever vaccination. The source of these receptors is a man between 18 and 35 years old who received the YFV17D yellow fever vaccine.

This clonotype has only a few counts. The chain is built from TRBV2 and TRBJ2-3; possibly TRBD1 for D (5 bases). CDR3 length equals 14 residues. V lost 3 bases, J lost 3 bases, and 10 bases lay in between. The germline V gene has CDR1 SNHLY and CDR2 FYNNEI. The CDR3, as DNA: TGTGCCAGCAGTGATCTTCAGGGAACAGATACGCAGTATTTT. Amino acids: CASSDLQGTDTQYF.

The chain couples TRBV6-1 to TRBJ2-6; D unclear. The CDR3 consists of 14 residues. Germline loops: CDR1 MNHNS, CDR2 SASEGT. The ends were cut back, 6 bases at V and 6 bases at J, with 12 bases in the middle. The CDR3 sequence is CASRPTWLANVLTF. In DNA form, the CDR3 reads TGTGCCAGCAGACCAACTTGGTTGGCCAACGTCCTGACTTTC.

This clonotype was detected a few times. V is TRBV3-1 and J is TRBJ1-1; 7 bases fit TRBD1. Germline loops: CDR1 LGHDT, CDR2 YNNKEL (reference sequence). The CDR3 loop spans 18 amino acids. Losses at the gene ends were 4 bases for V and 0 bases for J; bases not matched to a gene: 14. CDR3 residues: CASSRRIGGQALNTEAFF. CDR3 coding DNA: TGTGCCAGCAGCCGAAGAATCGGCGGACAGGCCTTGAACACTGAAGCTTTCTTT.

The chain combines TRBV3-1 with TRBJ2-1; 10 bases align to TRBD2. The germline gives CDR1 LGHDT, CDR2 YNNKEL (reference sequence). CDR3 length: 15 residues. With V trimmed by 4 bases and J by 9 bases, 9 bases remained unmatched. CDR3 protein: CASSPSSGGSIEQFF. The CDR3 nucleotides are TGTGCCAGCAGCCCCTCTAGCGGGGGATCCATTGAGCAGTTCTTC.

This clonotype was counted ten times or more. CDR3 loop: CASSSRTGTINQPQHF. Written as DNA, the CDR3 is TGTGCCAGCAGTTCTCGGACAGGGACGATCAATCAGCCCCAGCATTTT. The V gene is TRBV12-3 or TRBV12-4, the J gene TRBJ1-5, with 8 bases fitting TRBD1. CDR3 length: 16 residues. V shed 4 bases and J 3 bases; nucleotides not matched to a gene: 8.